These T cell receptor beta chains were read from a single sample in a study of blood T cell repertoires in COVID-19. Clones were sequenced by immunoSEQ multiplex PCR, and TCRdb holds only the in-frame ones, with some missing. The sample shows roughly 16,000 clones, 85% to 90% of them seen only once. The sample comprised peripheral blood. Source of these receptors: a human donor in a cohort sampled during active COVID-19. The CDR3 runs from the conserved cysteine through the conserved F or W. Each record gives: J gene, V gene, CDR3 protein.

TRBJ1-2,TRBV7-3,CASSPSGEGGIYGYTF
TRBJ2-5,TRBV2,CASSGLLAGRTQETQYF
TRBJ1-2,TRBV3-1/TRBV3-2,CASSPSTTFDRAHYGYTF
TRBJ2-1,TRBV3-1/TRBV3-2,CASSQGLAGAYNEQFF
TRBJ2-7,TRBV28,CASSPGTGGFEQYF
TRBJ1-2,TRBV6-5,CASSTGPYNYGYTF
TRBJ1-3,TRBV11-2,CASSQRGQYATISGNTIYF
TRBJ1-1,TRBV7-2,CASSTGRVHTEAFF
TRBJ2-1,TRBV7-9,CASSSRDQLAQFF
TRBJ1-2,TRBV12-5,CASGPRTGDYGYTF
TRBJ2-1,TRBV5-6,CASSPLTREQFF